Presented here are 13 T cell receptor beta chains from one specimen sequenced in a study of metastatic and nonmetastatic thyroid tumors. TCRdb recomputed clones from the PCR reads via MiXCR. The sample records fewer than 40,000 clones, 21% being singletons. Patients were all untreated before their thyroid surgery. The sample was tumor tissue. These receptors were collected from a male donor with papillary thyroid cancer or a benign thyroid nodule (not recorded which). Some clones in this sample may be carry-over from other donors' samples.

At least ten counts were recorded for this clone. The rearrangement uses TRBV20-1 and TRBJ2-5; tentatively, D is TRBD1 (5 bases). CDR3 size: 12 residues. Germline V gene lookup returns CDR1 DFQATT and CDR2 SNEGSKA (reference sequence). V was trimmed by 5 bases and J by 3 bases, leaving 10 bases between them. The chain's CDR3 is CSAHPGKETQYF. CDR3 DNA: TGCAGTGCTCACCCAGGGAAAGAGACCCAGTACTTC.

In its sample, this clone ranks as medium-sized. V and J are TRBV6-2 or TRBV6-3 and TRBJ2-7, with TRBD2 matching 10 bases. V was clipped by 6 bases and J by 4 bases; unmatched bases: 9. This CDR3 is 15 amino acids long. Germline lookup yields CDR1 MNHEY and CDR2 SVGEGT. The CDR3 region has the DNA TGTGCCAGCAGGCGATACGGACTAGCGGTTTACGAGCAGTACTTC. It is translated as CASRRYGLAVYEQYF.

At least ten counts were recorded for this clone. The V and J genes are TRBV7-6 and TRBJ2-2; TRBD2 aligns across 8 bases. Germline CDR1 SGHVS, CDR2 FNYEAQ. V gave up 5 bases and J gave up 3 bases; unmatched junction bases: 11. The CDR3 is 17 amino acids. The CDR3 loop reads CASSKTGSGSYTGELFF. The CDR3 nucleotides are TGTGCCAGCAGCAAAACGGGCAGCGGGAGCTACACCGGGGAGCTGTTTTTT.

Ten or more counts support this clone. The chain combines TRBV29-1 with TRBJ1-1; tentative D call: TRBD1 (6 bases). Germline V gene lookup returns CDR1 SQVTM and CDR2 ANQGSEA. The germline V and J ends were trimmed by 4 bases and 0 bases, with 12 bases remaining between them. CDR3 length: 14 residues. The CDR3 nucleotides are TGCAGCGTTGGGGACACAACAATGAACACTGAAGCTTTCTTT. This gives the protein CSVGDTTMNTEAFF.

This clone was observed many times. V and J are TRBV18 and TRBJ1-5; 7 bases are shared with TRBD1. The J segment lost 0 bases and the V segment lost 4 bases, leaving 9 bases of the junction unmatched. This CDR3 is 17 amino acids long. The V gene's germline CDR1 is KGHSH and CDR2 LQKENI. CDR3: CASSRGTAGYSNQPQHF. The CDR3 coding sequence is TGTGCCAGCTCACGTGGGACAGCGGGGTATAGCAATCAGCCCCAGCATTTT.

Only a few counts were recorded for this clone. The CDR3 here is CASSFPGGTGEVSNQPQHF. As DNA, the CDR3 is TGTGCCAGCAGCTTTCCTGGGGGGACAGGTGAGGTGAGCAATCAGCCCCAGCATTTT. This chain joins TRBV11-1 and TRBJ1-5, with 8 bases that match TRBD1. Germline loops: CDR1 SGHAT, CDR2 FQDESV (reference sequence). This CDR3 region has 19 residues. V was clipped by 3 bases and J by 1 base; unmatched bases: 14.

This clone was recorded at least ten times. This chain joins TRBV3-1 and TRBJ1-2, with D unclear. The ends were cut back, 4 bases at V and 1 base at J, with 10 bases in the middle. In germline, CDR1 is LGHDT, CDR2 YNNKEL (reference sequence). The CDR3 is 14 amino acids. DNA for the CDR3: TGTGCCAGCAGCCTCGGTCAGGTTAACTATGGCTACACCTTC. Translated: CASSLGQVNYGYTF.

This clone occurred many times. The chain is built from TRBV28 and TRBJ1-2; 7 bases are a match to TRBD1. CDR1 MDHEN and CDR2 SYDVKM come from the germline V gene. J was trimmed by 7 bases and V by 5 bases; bases with no gene match: 13. CDR3 length: 15 amino acids. The CDR3 sequence is CASSTSRQGKGGYTF. CDR3 bases: TGTGCCAGCAGTACTAGCCGACAGGGAAAAGGTGGCTACACCTTC.

The chain recombines TRBV5-4 with TRBJ2-4; possible D gene TRBD1, 5 bases. CDR1 and CDR2 (germline): SGHNT, YYREEE (reference sequence). This CDR3 spans 17 amino acids. V was cut by 4 bases and J by 0 bases, with 17 bases left in between. The CDR3 nucleotides read TGTGCCAGCAGCGCACTAACAGGACCCGGAGCCAAAAACATTCAGTACTTC. This translates into CASSALTGPGAKNIQYF.

The genes are TRBV3-1 and TRBJ2-7; tentative D call: TRBD2 (6 bases). Looked up from germline, CDR1 is LGHDT and CDR2 is YNNKEL (reference sequence). Trimming left V 0 bases short and J 4 bases short, with 7 bases between. The CDR3 length is 13 residues. The CDR3 DNA follows: TGTGCCAGCAGCCAAGAAGGGACTTACGAGCAGTACTTC. Translation: CASSQEGTYEQYF.

Ten or more counts support this clone. The chain recombines TRBV11-1 with TRBJ1-1; D perhaps matches TRBD1 (6 bases). CDR3 length: 15 amino acids. Germline V gene lookup returns CDR1 SGHAT and CDR2 FQDESV (reference sequence). V shed 0 bases and J shed 7 bases, with 15 bases lying between them. The CDR3 loop reads CASSLAQTGTGEAFF. CDR3 DNA sequence: TGTGCCAGCAGCTTAGCCCAAACAGGGACGGGTGAAGCTTTCTTT.

Many counts were recorded for this clone. V gene TRBV5-8 combines with J gene TRBJ1-6, with D maybe TRBD1 (6 bases). The germline V and J ends were trimmed by 2 bases and 8 bases, with 11 bases remaining between them. The CDR3 spans 14 residues. Per germline, CDR1 SGHTS and CDR2 YDEGEE. The DNA of the CDR3 is TGTGCCAGCAGCTTTCACAGGGATGATTCACCCCTCCACTTT. This translates into CASSFHRDDSPLHF. Supplemented by reference TRBV5-8 and TRBJ1-6, the full variable domain reads EAGVTQSPTHLIKTRGQQATLRCSPISGHTSVYWYQQALGLGLQFLLWYDEGEERNRGNFPPRFSGRQFPNYSSELNVNALELEDSALYLCASSFHRDDSPLHFGNGTRLTVT.

Relative to its sample, this clone is medium-sized. The rearrangement joins TRBV28 to TRBJ2-7; TRBD1 aligns across 8 bases. This CDR3 is built from 14 residues. CDR1 is MDHEN and CDR2 is SYDVKM in the germline V gene. V dropped 6 bases and J dropped 0; count of bases not matched to a gene: 4. CDR3 sequence (DNA): TGTGCCAGCAGAACAGGGGGGAGCTCCTACGAGCAGTACTTC. It specifies CASRTGGSSYEQYF.